The clone carrying this TCR beta chain was seen a handful of times. Antigen unknown. Cells were stimulated with overlapping HIV-1 Gag 15-mer peptides. Sorted nonresponding memory CD4+ T cells were CD40L-negative, CD69-negative, CD45RO-high. The data originate from a study of persistence of HIV-infected CD4 T cells. Across the whole study: Suppressive ART had lasted a median of 8 years.

Looked up from germline, CDR1 is LGHDT and CDR2 is YNNKEL (reference sequence). Trimming removed 10 bases from V and 1 base from J, with 11 bases in between. The CDR3 has 12 residues. The libraries were made with immunoSEQ version 4 in survey mode. Each sample used up to about 1 ug genomic DNA diluted to about 10 ng/uL. Sequencing was performed with immunoSEQ multiplex PCR; in TCRdb, only in-frame clones are kept and a portion is missing. The table lists about 60,000 clones, over 60% of them singletons. The source material was CD4+ T cells sorted from PBMCs after roughly 20-hour stimulation, sampled from a patient who received antiretroviral therapy. The source of this sequence is an adult man with HIV who was CMV-seropositive. The chain joins TRBV3-1 (or the pseudogene TRBV3-2) to TRBJ2-7, with D possibly called TRBD1 or TRBD2 (5 bases each). CDR3 bases: TGTGCCACCGGGACGTTATCCTACGAGCAGTACTTC. Translation gives CATGTLSYEQYF.